This T cell receptor beta chain was obtained from a study of regulatory T cells in long-lasting Graves disease. Construction of the TCR beta libraries employed iRepertoire HTBI primers in conjunction with Arm-PCR of CDR3 regions. TCRdb recomputed calls from the multiplex PCR reads with MiXCR, one row per CDR3 protein. The sample has about 430,000 distinct CDR3 sequences, 15% seen once. Trimming took off 4 bases at V and 9 bases at J, with 10 bases between the two ends. The CDR3 sequence is 12 residues long. CDR1 and CDR2 (germline): SGHDN, FVKESK. Specified time point: newly diagnosed GD, antithyroid drugs for less than 3 months. The TCR library was made from RNA extracted from PBMCs. It was by American Thyroid Association guidelines that Graves' disease was diagnosed. The data were also submitted as part of a second study, on T cells in Graves' hyperthyroidism and ophthalmopathy. That paper adds: HTBI primers were employed in a first-round RT-PCR of the TCR CDR3.

Source: peripheral blood mononuclear cells (PBMCs), taken at new diagnosis, from a patient treated with antithyroid drugs. The chain carries TRBV14 and TRBJ2-1, with D possibly matching TRBD2 (6 bases). The TCR sequence derives from a middle-aged woman with Graves disease. The CDR3 here is CASSPDGGEQFF. CDR3 coding DNA: TGTGCCAGCAGCCCAGACGGGGGTGAGCAGTTCTTC. Full variable domain (outside the CDR3, taken from reference TRBV14 and TRBJ2-1): EAGVTQFPSHSVIEKGQTVTLRCDPISGHDNLYWYRRVMGKEIKFLLHFVKESKQDESGMPNNRFLAERTGGTYSTLKVQPAELEDSGVYFCASSPDGGEQFFGPGTRLTVL.